These T cell receptor beta chains were read from a single sample in a study of control samples from healthy donors and cancer patients. Data came from immunoSEQ multiplex PCR; TCRdb stores just in-frame clones and leaves some out. This table has about 160,000 clones, about 94% appearing once. Sequenced input: PBMCs. The receptors were gathered from a man aged 60 to 75 with colorectal cancer. Both conserved end residues are part of each CDR3. Fields, in order: J gene, D gene, V gene, CDR3 protein, CDR3 DNA. A D gene is named only where the DNA matches it firmly.

J: TRBJ2-5
D: TRBD1
V: TRBV20-1
CDR3: CSASRGTGQETQYF
DNA: TGCAGTGCTAGTCGGGGGACAGGCCAAGAGACCCAGTACTTC

J: TRBJ2-7
D: .
V: TRBV9
CDR3: CASSPGTAGVGEQYF
DNA: TGTGCCAGCAGCCCCGGGACAGCGGGGGTCGGCGAGCAGTACTTC

J: TRBJ2-1
D: .
V: TRBV9
CDR3: CASSVVRDAYNEQFF
DNA: TGTGCCAGCAGCGTAGTCAGGGACGCCTACAATGAGCAGTTCTTC

J: TRBJ1-4
D: .
V: TRBV6-5
CDR3: CASSLDRWNEKLFF
DNA: TGTGCCAGCAGTTTAGACAGATGGAATGAAAAACTGTTTTTT

J: TRBJ1-1
D: .
V: TRBV10-2
CDR3: CATHREGGPSEAFF
DNA: TGCGCCACCCACCGGGAAGGGGGGCCTAGTGAAGCTTTCTTT

J: TRBJ2-7
D: .
V: TRBV30
CDR3: CAWAPGHTYEQYF
DNA: TGTGCCTGGGCTCCGGGACACACCTACGAGCAGTACTTC

J: TRBJ1-1
D: .
V: TRBV27
CDR3: CASSLFRGGTEAFF
DNA: TGTGCCAGCAGTTTATTCAGAGGGGGCACTGAAGCTTTCTTT

J: TRBJ1-2
D: .
V: TRBV6-5
CDR3: CASQEGGYGYTF
DNA: TGTGCCAGCCAGGAAGGGGGCTATGGCTACACCTTC

J: TRBJ2-4
D: TRBD1
V: TRBV3-1/TRBV3-2
CDR3: CASSQATGLAKNIQYF
DNA: TGTGCCAGCAGCCAAGCGACAGGGTTAGCCAAAAACATTCAGTACTTC

J: TRBJ1-2
D: TRBD1
V: TRBV28
CDR3: CASSLAGTGAYGYTF
DNA: TGTGCCAGCAGTTTGGCCGGGACAGGGGCTTATGGCTACACCTTC

J: TRBJ1-1
D: .
V: TRBV12-3/TRBV12-4
CDR3: CASSSYRPGAFF
DNA: TGTGCCAGCAGTTCTTACAGGCCTGGAGCTTTCTTT

J: TRBJ2-1
D: TRBD1
V: TRBV7-9
CDR3: CASSFAPGGYWNEQFF
DNA: TGTGCCAGCAGCTTCGCTCCAGGGGGCTATTGGAATGAGCAGTTCTTC

J: TRBJ1-1
D: .
V: TRBV12-5
CDR3: CASGLVGGSTEAFF
DNA: TGTGCTAGTGGTCTGGTCGGGGGAAGCACTGAAGCTTTCTTT

J: TRBJ1-6
D: .
V: TRBV6-1
CDR3: CASSETLYNSPLHF
DNA: TGTGCCAGCAGTGAAACCCTTTATAATTCACCCCTCCACTTT

J: TRBJ1-2
D: .
V: TRBV11-2
CDR3: CASSLGGNYGYTF
DNA: TGTGCCAGCAGCTTAGGAGGGAACTATGGCTACACCTTC

J: TRBJ2-3
D: TRBD1
V: TRBV24-1
CDR3: CATSDHIQGPDTQYF
DNA: TGTGCCACCAGTGATCATATACAGGGGCCAGATACGCAGTATTTT

J: TRBJ1-1
D: .
V: TRBV24-1
CDR3: CATSAPPPATEAFF
DNA: TGTGCCACCAGTGCTCCCCCACCAGCTACTGAAGCTTTCTTT